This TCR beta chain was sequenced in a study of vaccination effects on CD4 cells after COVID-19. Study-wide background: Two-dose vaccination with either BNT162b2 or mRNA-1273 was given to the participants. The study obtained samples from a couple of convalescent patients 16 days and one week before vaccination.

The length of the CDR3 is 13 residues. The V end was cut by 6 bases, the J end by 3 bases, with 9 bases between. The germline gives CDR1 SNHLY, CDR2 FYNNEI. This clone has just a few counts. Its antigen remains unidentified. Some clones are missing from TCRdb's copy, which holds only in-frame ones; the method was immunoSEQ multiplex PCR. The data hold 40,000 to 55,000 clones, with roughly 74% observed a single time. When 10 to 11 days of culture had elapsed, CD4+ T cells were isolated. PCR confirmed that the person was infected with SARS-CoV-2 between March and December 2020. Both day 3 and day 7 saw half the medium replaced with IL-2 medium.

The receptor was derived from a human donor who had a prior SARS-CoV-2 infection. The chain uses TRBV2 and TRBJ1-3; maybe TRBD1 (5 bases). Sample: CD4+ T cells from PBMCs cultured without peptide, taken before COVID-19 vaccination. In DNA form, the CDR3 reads TGTGCCAGCAGGATCGGGGGTGGAAACACCATATATTTT. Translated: CASRIGGGNTIYF.